A single sample gave rise to the 19 T cell receptor beta chains below, sequenced in a study of blood T cells in healthy people across ages. Primers used in a second PCR of about 7 to 12 cycles were a sample-barcoded 5' primer and a J-beta primer mix. TCRdb used MiXCR to reprocess the 5' RACE reads, holding one entry per CDR3 protein. The data show over 600,000 distinct CDR3 sequences, around 43% seen once. Source material: blood. The receptor source for this set is a man at least 80 years old in good health.

The gene calls are TRBV18 and TRBJ2-1, with a possible D match to TRBD2 (6 bases). Germline V CDR1 and CDR2: KGHSH, LQKENI. Trimming pared 8 bases from V and 3 bases from J, leaving 14 bases between. The CDR3 sequence is 14 residues long. CDR3: CASQPRTIYNEQFF. CDR3 sequence (DNA): TGTGCCAGCCAACCAAGGACTATCTACAATGAGCAGTTCTTC.

This clonotype has more than one count but fewer than ten. The CDR3 coding sequence is TGTGCCAGCAGTGCCGGGACTACTACGGATACGCAGTATTTT. Its translation is CASSAGTTTDTQYF. This rearrangement joins TRBV27 to TRBJ2-3; 7 positions agree with TRBD2. The CDR3 has 14 residues. CDR1 and CDR2 from the germline V gene are MNHEY and SMNVEV (reference sequence). J gave up 6 bases and V 5 bases, and 8 bases lay outside the gene matches.

CDR3 coding DNA: TGTGCCAGCAGTTACTCGATTGGTTTGAACACTGAAGCTTTCTTT. This sequence encodes CASSYSIGLNTEAFF. The chain recombines TRBV6-5 with TRBJ1-1, with D unclear. The CDR3 length is 15 residues. Germline lookup yields CDR1 MNHEY and CDR2 SVGAGI. The V end was cut by 0 bases, the J end by 0 bases, with 8 bases between.

The chain couples TRBV6-4 to TRBJ2-2; perhaps TRBD1 as D (5 bases). With 6 bases removed from V and 2 bases from J, the gap between germline ends came to 10 bases. CDR1 and CDR2 (germline): MRHNA, SNTAGT. CDR3 length: 14 amino acids. This CDR3 reads CASSGQVNTGELFF. CDR3 sequence (DNA): TGTGCCAGCAGCGGACAAGTAAACACCGGGGAGCTGTTTTTT.

The count of this clonotype is one. This rearrangement joins TRBV5-1 to TRBJ2-2; D is perhaps TRBD2 (6 bases). From germline, CDR1 is SGHRS and CDR2 YFSETQ. CDR3 length equals 15 residues. The germline V and J ends were trimmed by 3 bases and 7 bases, with 16 bases remaining between them. The chain's CDR3 is CASSSLASVGGELFF. CDR3 nucleotide sequence: TGCGCCAGCAGCTCCCTGGCTAGCGTTGGCGGGGAGCTGTTTTTT.

The sample holds a few counts of this clonotype. V gene TRBV5-1 combines with J gene TRBJ2-1, with D hard to call. There are 18 residues in the CDR3. Per the germline V gene, CDR1 is SGHRS and CDR2 is YFSETQ. Trimming pared 1 base from V and 4 bases from J, leaving 21 bases between. The CDR3 bases are TGCGCCAGCAGCTTGCAATCAGGAGCCAGTTACGCGTACAATGAGCAGTTCTTC. This codes for CASSLQSGASYAYNEQFF.

The gene calls are TRBV9 and TRBJ2-7, with D possibly being TRBD2 (6 bases). TRBJ2-5 matches the DNA end more closely, so the J call is doubtful. CDR3 length: 15 amino acids. Germline V lookup: CDR1 SGDLS, CDR2 YYNGEE. CDR3 bases: TGTGCCAGCAGCGTATCCGGAGCGGGTGGAGAGACCCAGTACTTC. Amino acid sequence: CASSVSGAGGETQYF.

This clonotype showed up many times. The chain carries TRBV4-2 and TRBJ2-7; TRBD2 aligns across 8 bases. J was trimmed by 2 bases and V by 1 base; bases with no gene match: 1. The CDR3 totals 14 residues. Germline CDR1 is LGHNA and CDR2 is YNFKEQ. CDR3 loop: CASSQAGGTYEQYF. CDR3 coding DNA: TGTGCCAGCAGCCAAGCGGGAGGGACCTACGAGCAGTACTTC.

Only a few counts were recorded for this clonotype. The chain joins TRBV27 to TRBJ2-4, with D perhaps matching TRBD1 (5 bases). Trimming took off 3 bases at V and 5 bases at J, with 20 bases between the two ends. Germline CDR1 reads MNHEY; CDR2 reads SMNVEV (reference sequence). The CDR3 spans 17 residues. The CDR3 reads CASSLAQGPTLQNIQYF. For the CDR3, the DNA is TGTGCCAGCAGTTTGGCCCAGGGCCCTACACTCCAAAACATTCAGTACTTC.

This clonotype was seen a few times. The V gene is TRBV7-6, the J gene TRBJ2-7; D may be TRBD1 (6 bases). Germline lookup yields CDR1 SGHVS and CDR2 FNYEAQ. Trimming took off 2 bases at V and 1 base at J, with 12 bases between the two ends. The CDR3 length is 15 residues. As DNA, the CDR3 is TGTGCCAGCAGCTTAAATCTGGACAGTTCCTACGAGCAGTACTTC. This codes for CASSLNLDSSYEQYF.

This clonotype turned up a few times. The rearrangement uses TRBV6-5 and TRBJ2-7; D is uncertain. CDR1 MNHEY and CDR2 SVGAGI come from the germline V gene. V gave up 3 bases and J gave up 1 base, with 13 bases separating them. The CDR3 totals 15 residues. The CDR3: CASSYGILGSYEQYF. In nucleotides, the CDR3 is TGTGCCAGCAGTTATGGGATCCTGGGATCCTACGAGCAGTACTTC.

This clonotype was counted a few times. J is TRBJ2-1 and V is TRBV20-1; the D gene is possibly TRBD1 (6 bases). Germline CDR1 is DFQATT and CDR2 is SNEGSKA (reference sequence). With 3 bases removed from V and 5 bases from J, the gap between germline ends came to 17 bases. The CDR3 is made up of 15 amino acids. CDR3 loop: CSASQGPHGDNEQFF. The DNA for the CDR3 is TGCAGTGCTAGTCAGGGGCCTCATGGGGACAATGAGCAGTTCTTC.

The rearrangement uses TRBV20-1 and TRBJ2-5; 8 nucleotides match TRBD2. The J segment lost 5 bases and the V segment lost 0 bases, leaving 14 bases of the junction unmatched. The CDR3 has 17 amino acids. CDR1 and CDR2 from the germline V gene are DFQATT and SNEGSKA (reference sequence). CDR3 DNA: TGCAGTGCTAGAGAGCGGGGGGCGGGTCGGAGGGACGAGACCCAGTACTTC. It is translated as CSARERGAGRRDETQYF.

The V gene is TRBV5-4, the J gene TRBJ2-3; D is possibly TRBD2 (6 bases). The CDR3 spans 16 residues. Trimming stripped 0 bases from V and 2 bases from J, with 13 bases between. Germline V gives CDR1 SGHNT, CDR2 YYREEE (reference sequence). The CDR3 loop is CASSLVGSGYTDTQYF. DNA for the CDR3: TGTGCCAGCAGCTTGGTGGGTAGCGGATACACAGATACGCAGTATTTT.

This chain joins TRBV27 and TRBJ1-5; possibly TRBD1 for D (6 bases). Deletions cut 5 bases from V and 5 bases from J, with 16 bases between. This CDR3 has 15 residues. Per the germline V gene, CDR1 is MNHEY and CDR2 is SMNVEV (reference sequence). The CDR3 DNA reads TGTGCCAGCAGTCCCCGGGGACAAACAGATCAGCCCCAGCATTTT. Protein: CASSPRGQTDQPQHF.

The V and J genes are TRBV9 and TRBJ1-1; TRBD1 might be the D (6 bases). Trimming left V 3 bases short and J 6 bases short, with 18 bases between. The germline CDR1 and CDR2 sequences are SGDLS and YYNGEE. The CDR3 covers 15 residues. CDR3 bases: TGTGCCAGCAGCGGCCCCCACAGGGCAGGTTCTGAAGCTTTCTTT. Amino acids: CASSGPHRAGSEAFF.

This clonotype was picked up one time. The chain couples TRBV12-5 to TRBJ2-4; the match to TRBD2 covers 10 bases. Near its end, the DNA agrees better with TRBJ2-5, so the J call may be wrong. The CDR3 spans 14 residues. Germline CDR1 LGHNT, CDR2 FRNRAP. The CDR3 loop reads CASTSSSGGETQYF. The DNA for the CDR3 is TGTGCTAGTACCTCGTCTAGCGGGGGTGAGACCCAGTACTTC.

V is TRBV11-1 and J is TRBJ2-5; 8 bases are a match to TRBD1. Germline trimming cut 4 bases from V and 11 bases from J; bases unmatched to any gene: 18. The germline V gene encodes CDR1 SGHAT and CDR2 FQDESV (reference sequence). The CDR3 length is 16 residues. CDR3: CASSSPHRGDNNEQYF. The DNA for the CDR3 is TGTGCCAGCAGCTCCCCTCACAGGGGGGACAACAATGAGCAGTACTTC.

This clonotype was detected only a few times. The V call is TRBV7-2, the J call TRBJ1-2; D gene unclear. There are 13 residues in the CDR3. Looked up from germline, CDR1 is SGHTA and CDR2 is FQGNSA. The V end was cut by 5 bases, the J end by 8 bases, with 15 bases between. The CDR3 coding sequence is TGTGCCAGCAGCCGAGTCTCCGTCGGAGGCTACACCTTC. Protein product: CASSRVSVGGYTF.